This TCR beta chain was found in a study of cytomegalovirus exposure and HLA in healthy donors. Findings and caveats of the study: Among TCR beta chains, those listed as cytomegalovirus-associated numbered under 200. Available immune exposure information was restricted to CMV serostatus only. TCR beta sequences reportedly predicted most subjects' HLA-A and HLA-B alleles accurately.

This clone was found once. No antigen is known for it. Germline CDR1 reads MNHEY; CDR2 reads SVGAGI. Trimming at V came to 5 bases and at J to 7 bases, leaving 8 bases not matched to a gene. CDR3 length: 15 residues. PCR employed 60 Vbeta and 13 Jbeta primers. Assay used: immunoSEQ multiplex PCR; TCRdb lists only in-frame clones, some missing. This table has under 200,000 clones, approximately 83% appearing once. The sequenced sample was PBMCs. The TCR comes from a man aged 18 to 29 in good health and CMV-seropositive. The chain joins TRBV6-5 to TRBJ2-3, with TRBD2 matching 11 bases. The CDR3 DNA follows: TGTGCCAGCAGTGCCCCGACTAGCGGGGAGTATACGCAGTATTTT. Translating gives CASSAPTSGEYTQYF.